This record looks at one T cell receptor (beta chain) sequence and its context. What it binds is unknown. These data are taken from a study of identical twins. Whole-study results and caveats: The abundant beta clonotypes from cord blood had fewer insertions, and memory repertoires had none of this.

Germline V lookup: CDR1 SGHAT, CDR2 FQNNGV. V lost 5 bases and J lost 0, with 20 bases in between. The length of the CDR3 is 19 residues. Template switching supplied a universal primer site; unique molecular identifiers were carried on the cDNA. A single record per CDR3 protein comes from TCRdb applying MiXCR to the 5' RACE reads. Of about 470,000 distinct CDR3 sequences in the sample, around 24% are singletons; the top ten hold around 3%. Separately, the same data were catalogued under a study of T cells expressing NK-cell markers.

This chain links TRBV11-2 with TRBJ1-6; D is perhaps TRBD1 (6 bases). This TCR was sampled from a woman younger than 30 in good health. The source material was CD4+ T cells sorted from blood. The CDR3 nucleotides read TGTGCCAGCAGCCTCCAAACATGGGGGCCGAGCTCCTATAATTCACCCCTCCACTTT. Translating gives CASSLQTWGPSSYNSPLHF.